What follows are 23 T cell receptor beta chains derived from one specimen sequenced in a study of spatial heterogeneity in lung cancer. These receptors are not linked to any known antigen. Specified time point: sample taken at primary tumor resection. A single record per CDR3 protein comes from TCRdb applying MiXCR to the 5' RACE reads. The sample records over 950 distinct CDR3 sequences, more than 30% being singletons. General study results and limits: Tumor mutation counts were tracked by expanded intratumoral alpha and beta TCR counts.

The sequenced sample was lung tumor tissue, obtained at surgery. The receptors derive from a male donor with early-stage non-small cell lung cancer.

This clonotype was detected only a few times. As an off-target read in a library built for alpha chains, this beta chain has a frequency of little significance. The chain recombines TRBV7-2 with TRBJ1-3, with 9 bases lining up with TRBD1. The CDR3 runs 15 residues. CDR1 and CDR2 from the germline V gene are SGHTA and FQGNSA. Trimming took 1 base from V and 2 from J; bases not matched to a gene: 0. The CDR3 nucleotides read TGTGCCAGCAGCTTAGACAGGGGGCCTGGAAACACCATATATTTT. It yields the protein CASSLDRGPGNTIYF. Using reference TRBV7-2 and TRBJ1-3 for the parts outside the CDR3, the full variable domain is GAGVSQSPSNKVTEKGKDVELRCDPISGHTALYWYRQSLGQGLEFLIYFQGNSAPDKSGLPSDRFSAERTGGSVSTLTIQRTQQEDSAVYLCASSLDRGPGNTIYFGEGSWLTVV.

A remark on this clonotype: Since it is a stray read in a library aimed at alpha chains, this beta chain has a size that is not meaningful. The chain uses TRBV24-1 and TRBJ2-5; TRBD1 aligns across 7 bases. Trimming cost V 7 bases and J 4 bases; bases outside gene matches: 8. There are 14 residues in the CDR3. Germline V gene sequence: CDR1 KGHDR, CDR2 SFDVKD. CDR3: CATSLTGRGETQYF. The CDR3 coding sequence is TGTGCCACCAGCCTGACAGGGAGAGGAGAGACCCAGTACTTC.

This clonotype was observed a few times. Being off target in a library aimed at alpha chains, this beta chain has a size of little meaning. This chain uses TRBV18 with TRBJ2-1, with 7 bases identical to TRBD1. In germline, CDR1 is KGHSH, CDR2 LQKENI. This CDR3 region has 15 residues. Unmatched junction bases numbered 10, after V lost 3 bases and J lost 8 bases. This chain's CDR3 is CASSPGNEGAHEQFF. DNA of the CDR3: TGTGCCAGCTCACCGGGGAATGAGGGGGCTCATGAGCAGTTCTTC.

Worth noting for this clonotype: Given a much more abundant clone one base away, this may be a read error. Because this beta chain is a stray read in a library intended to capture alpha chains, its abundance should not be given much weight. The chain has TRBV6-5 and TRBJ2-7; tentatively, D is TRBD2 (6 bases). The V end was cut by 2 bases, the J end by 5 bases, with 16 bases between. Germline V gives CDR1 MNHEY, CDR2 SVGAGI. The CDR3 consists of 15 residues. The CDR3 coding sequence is TGTGCCAGCAGTTACGAAAACCCTAGCGTCCACGAGCAGTACTTC. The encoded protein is CASSYENPSVHEQYF.

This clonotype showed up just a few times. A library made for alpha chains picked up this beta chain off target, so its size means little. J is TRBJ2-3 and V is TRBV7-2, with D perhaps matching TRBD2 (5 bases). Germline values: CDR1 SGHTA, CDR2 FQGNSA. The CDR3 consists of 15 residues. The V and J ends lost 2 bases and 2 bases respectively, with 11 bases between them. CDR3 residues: CASSLMTKYTDTQYF. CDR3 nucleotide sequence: TGTGCCAGCAGCTTAATGACTAAATACACAGATACGCAGTATTTT.

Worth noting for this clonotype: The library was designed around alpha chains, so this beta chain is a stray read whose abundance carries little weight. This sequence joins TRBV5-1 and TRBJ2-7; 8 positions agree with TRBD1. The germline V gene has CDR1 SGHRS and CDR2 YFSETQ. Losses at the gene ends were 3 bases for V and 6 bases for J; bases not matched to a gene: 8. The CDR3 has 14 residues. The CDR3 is CASSSGQVTSEQYF. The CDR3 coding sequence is TGCGCCAGCAGCTCGGGACAGGTTACGTCCGAGCAGTACTTC.

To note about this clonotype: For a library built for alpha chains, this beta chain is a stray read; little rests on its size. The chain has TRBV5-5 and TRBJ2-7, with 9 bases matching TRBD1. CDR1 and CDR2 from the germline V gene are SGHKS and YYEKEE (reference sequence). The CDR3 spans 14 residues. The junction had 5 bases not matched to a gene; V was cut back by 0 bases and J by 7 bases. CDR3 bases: TGTGCCAGCAGCTTGGGAACAGGGGGCTATGAGCAGTACTTC. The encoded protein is CASSLGTGGYEQYF.

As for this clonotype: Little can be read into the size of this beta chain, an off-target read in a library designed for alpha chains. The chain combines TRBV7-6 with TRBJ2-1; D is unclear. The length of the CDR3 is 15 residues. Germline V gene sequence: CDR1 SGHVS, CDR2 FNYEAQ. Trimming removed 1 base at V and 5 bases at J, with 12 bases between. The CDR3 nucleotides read TGTGCCAGCAGCTTAGGCGGCTCTCGTAACAATGAGCAGTTCTTC. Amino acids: CASSLGGSRNNEQFF.

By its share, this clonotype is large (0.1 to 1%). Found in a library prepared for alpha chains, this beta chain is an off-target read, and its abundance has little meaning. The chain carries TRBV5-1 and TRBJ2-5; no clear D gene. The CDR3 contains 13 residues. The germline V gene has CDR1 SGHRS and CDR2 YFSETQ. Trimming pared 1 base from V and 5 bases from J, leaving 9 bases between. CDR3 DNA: TGCGCCAGCAGCTTGAACCCCGACGAGACCCAGTACTTC. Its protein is CASSLNPDETQYF.

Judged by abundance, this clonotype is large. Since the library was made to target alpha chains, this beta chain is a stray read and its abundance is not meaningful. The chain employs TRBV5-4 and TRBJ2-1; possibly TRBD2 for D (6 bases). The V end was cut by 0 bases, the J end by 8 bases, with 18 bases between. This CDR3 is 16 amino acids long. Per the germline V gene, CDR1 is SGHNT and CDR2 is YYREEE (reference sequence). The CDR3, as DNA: TGTGCCAGCAGCTTGGCCGTCGGGGGACCTCAACATGAGCAGTTCTTC. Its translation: CASSLAVGGPQHEQFF.

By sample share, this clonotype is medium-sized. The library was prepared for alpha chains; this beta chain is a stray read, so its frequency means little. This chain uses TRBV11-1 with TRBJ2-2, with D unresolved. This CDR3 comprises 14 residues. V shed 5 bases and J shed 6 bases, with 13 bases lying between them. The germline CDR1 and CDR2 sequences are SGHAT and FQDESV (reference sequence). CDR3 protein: CASSAFSAAGELFF. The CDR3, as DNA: TGTGCCAGCAGCGCGTTTTCGGCTGCCGGGGAGCTGTTTTTT.

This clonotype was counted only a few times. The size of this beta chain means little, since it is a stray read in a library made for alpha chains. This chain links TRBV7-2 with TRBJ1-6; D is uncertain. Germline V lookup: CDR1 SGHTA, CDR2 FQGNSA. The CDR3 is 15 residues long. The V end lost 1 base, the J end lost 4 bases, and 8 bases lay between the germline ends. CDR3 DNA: TGTGCCAGCAGCTTAGTACCCGGTTATAATTCACCCCTCCACTTT. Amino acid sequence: CASSLVPGYNSPLHF. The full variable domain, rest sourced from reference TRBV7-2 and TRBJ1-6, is GAGVSQSPSNKVTEKGKDVELRCDPISGHTALYWYRQSLGQGLEFLIYFQGNSAPDKSGLPSDRFSAERTGGSVSTLTIQRTQQEDSAVYLCASSLVPGYNSPLHFGNGTRLTVT.

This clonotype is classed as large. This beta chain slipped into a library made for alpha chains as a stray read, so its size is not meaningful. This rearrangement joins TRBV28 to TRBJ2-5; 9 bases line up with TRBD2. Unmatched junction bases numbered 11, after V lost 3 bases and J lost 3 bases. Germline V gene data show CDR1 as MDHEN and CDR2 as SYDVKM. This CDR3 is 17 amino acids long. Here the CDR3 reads CASSLGGLAGSKETQYF. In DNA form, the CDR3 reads TGTGCCAGCAGTTTGGGGGGGCTAGCGGGATCCAAAGAGACCCAGTACTTC.

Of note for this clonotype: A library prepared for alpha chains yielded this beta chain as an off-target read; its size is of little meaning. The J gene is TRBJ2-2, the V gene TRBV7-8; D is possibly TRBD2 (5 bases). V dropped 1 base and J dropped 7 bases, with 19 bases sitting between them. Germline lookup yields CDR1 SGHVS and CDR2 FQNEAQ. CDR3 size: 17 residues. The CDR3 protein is CASSLGSSRLVGGELFF. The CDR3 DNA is TGTGCCAGCAGCTTAGGGTCTAGCCGACTGGTAGGCGGGGAGCTGTTTTTT.

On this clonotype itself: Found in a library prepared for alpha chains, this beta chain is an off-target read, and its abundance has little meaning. The CDR3 region is CASSLWGRGEQFF. The CDR3 DNA reads as TGTGCCAGCAGTTTATGGGGCCGGGGTGAGCAGTTCTTC. The chain has TRBV27 and TRBJ2-1; D possibly matches TRBD1 or TRBD2 (5 bases each). The CDR3 spans 13 residues. Germline values: CDR1 MNHEY, CDR2 SMNVEV (reference sequence). Between the trimmed V and J ends, which lost 1 base and 9 bases, there was a span of 10 bases.

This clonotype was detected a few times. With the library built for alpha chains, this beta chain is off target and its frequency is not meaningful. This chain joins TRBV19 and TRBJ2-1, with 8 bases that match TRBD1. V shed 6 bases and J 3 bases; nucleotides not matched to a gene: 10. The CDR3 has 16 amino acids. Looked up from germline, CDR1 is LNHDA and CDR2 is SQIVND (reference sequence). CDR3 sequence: CASRGEVGQGYNEQFF. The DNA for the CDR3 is TGTGCCAGTAGAGGGGAGGTAGGACAGGGCTACAATGAGCAGTTCTTC.

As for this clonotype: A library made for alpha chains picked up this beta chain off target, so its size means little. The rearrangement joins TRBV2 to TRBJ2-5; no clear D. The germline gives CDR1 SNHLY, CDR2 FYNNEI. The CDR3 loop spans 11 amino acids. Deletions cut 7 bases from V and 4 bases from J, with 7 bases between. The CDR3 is CASTVLETQYF. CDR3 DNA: TGTGCCAGCACGGTCCTAGAGACCCAGTACTTC. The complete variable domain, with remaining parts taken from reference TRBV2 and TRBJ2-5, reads EPEVTQTPSHQVTQMGQEVILRCVPISNHLYFYWYRQILGQKVEFLVSFYNNEISEKSEIFDDQFSVERPDGSNFTLKIRSTKLEDSAMYFCASTVLETQYFGPGTRLLVL.

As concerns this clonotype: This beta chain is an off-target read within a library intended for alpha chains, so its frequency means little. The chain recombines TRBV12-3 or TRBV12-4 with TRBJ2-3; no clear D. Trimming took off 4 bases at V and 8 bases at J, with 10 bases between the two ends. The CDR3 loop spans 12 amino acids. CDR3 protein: CASSSDVGTQYF. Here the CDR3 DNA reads TGTGCCAGCAGTTCGGACGTAGGTACGCAGTATTTT.

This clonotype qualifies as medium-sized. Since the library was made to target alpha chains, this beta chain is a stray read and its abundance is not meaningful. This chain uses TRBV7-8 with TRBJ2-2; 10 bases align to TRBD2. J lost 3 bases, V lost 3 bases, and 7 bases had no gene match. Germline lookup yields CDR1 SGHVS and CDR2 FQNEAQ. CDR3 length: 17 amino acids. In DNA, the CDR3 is TGTGCCAGCAGCTTCCAGACTAGCGGGCCATACACCGGGGAGCTGTTTTTT. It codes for CASSFQTSGPYTGELFF.

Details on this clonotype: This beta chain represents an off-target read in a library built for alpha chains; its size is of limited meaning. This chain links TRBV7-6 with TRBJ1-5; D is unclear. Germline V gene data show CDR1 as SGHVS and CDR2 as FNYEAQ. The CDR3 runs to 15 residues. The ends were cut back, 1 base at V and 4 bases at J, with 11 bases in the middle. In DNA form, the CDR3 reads TGTGCCAGCAGCTTAGGCCCTTTAATAAATCAGCCCCAGCATTTT. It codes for CASSLGPLINQPQHF.

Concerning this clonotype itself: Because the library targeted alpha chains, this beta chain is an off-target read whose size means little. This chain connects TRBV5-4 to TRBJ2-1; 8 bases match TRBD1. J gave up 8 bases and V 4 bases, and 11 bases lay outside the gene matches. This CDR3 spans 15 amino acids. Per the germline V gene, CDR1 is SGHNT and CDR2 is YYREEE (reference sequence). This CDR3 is CASSPRTGKDDEQFF. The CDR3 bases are TGTGCCAGCAGCCCCAGGACAGGGAAAGACGATGAGCAGTTCTTC. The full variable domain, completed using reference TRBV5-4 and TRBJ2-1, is ETGVTQSPTHLIKTRGQQVTLRCSSQSGHNTVSWYQQALGQGPQFIFQYYREEENGRGNFPPRFSGLQFPNYSSELNVNALELDDSALYLCASSPRTGKDDEQFFGPGTRLTVL.

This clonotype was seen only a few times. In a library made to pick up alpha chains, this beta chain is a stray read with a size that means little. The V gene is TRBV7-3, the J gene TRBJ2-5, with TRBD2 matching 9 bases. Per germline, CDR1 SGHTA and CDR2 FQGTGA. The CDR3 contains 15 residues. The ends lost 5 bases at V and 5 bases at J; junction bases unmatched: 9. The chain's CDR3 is CASSLTSGWGETQYF. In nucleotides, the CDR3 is TGTGCCAGCAGCCTGACTAGCGGATGGGGGGAGACCCAGTACTTC.

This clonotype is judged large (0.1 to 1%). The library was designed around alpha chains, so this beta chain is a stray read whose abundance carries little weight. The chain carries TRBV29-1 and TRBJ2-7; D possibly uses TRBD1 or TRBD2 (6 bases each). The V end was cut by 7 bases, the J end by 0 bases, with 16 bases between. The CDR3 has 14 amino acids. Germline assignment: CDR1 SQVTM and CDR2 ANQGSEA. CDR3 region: CSAWGADSSYEQYF. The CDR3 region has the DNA TGCAGCGCCTGGGGGGCAGACAGCTCCTACGAGCAGTACTTC.